This TCR beta chain derives from a study of CD8 T cells in ankylosing spondylitis. Study results and caveats: Seemingly characteristic of ankylosing spondylitis blood was a TCR beta motif consisting of 7 or 8 highly homologous variants. Certain motif variants had earlier been reported in reactive arthritis synovial fluid and blood.

TCRdb reprocessed the 5' RACE reads with MiXCR, giving one entry per CDR3 protein. The sample lists over 600,000 distinct CDR3 sequences; around 20% were seen once. This clonotype was seen a few times. What it binds is not known. The origin of this receptor is a male donor with ankylosing spondylitis. The material sequenced was blood, either unsorted or a sorted T cell fraction (not recorded which).

The CDR3 reads CASSRRGSGGSTNTGELFF. In nucleotides, the CDR3 is TGTGCCAGCAGTCGACGGGGTAGCGGGGGGTCAACGAACACCGGGGAGCTGTTTTTT. The V and J genes are TRBV2 and TRBJ2-2; 10 bases are a match to TRBD2. CDR1 SNHLY and CDR2 FYNNEI come from the germline V gene. V lost 5 bases, J lost 0 bases, and 12 bases stayed unmatched. This CDR3 contains 19 residues.